This TCR beta chain was found in a study of blood T cell repertoires in COVID-19. The CDR3 consists of 14 residues. The J segment lost 5 bases and the V segment lost 8 bases, leaving 7 bases of the junction unmatched. The V gene's germline CDR1 is MGHRA and CDR2 YSYEKL. Sequencing was performed with immunoSEQ multiplex PCR; in TCRdb, only in-frame clones are kept and a portion is missing. The repertoire holds some 450,000 clones, more than 70% seen once, with roughly 12% in the top ten. The clonotype was recovered from a woman in her forties or fifties with COVID-19, enrolled during active disease. The chain has TRBV4-1 and TRBJ2-3, with 10 bases that match TRBD2. Sequenced input: peripheral blood. DNA for the CDR3: TGCGCCAGCGCTCTAGCGGGGGCGCAAGATACGCAGTATTTT. The encoded protein is CASALAGAQDTQYF.